The T cell receptor (beta chain) under discussion was sequenced for a study of cytomegalovirus exposure and HLA in healthy donors. Measured with immunoSEQ multiplex PCR; TCRdb has only the in-frame clones, and not every one. The sample carries 100,000 to 120,000 clones, nearly 97% recorded once. Trimming stripped 0 bases from V and 6 bases from J, with 7 bases between. Germline V CDR1 and CDR2: MGHRA, YSYEKL. This CDR3 contains 13 residues. The chain uses TRBV4-1 and TRBJ2-3, with no clear D. The receptor comes from a woman under 30 in good health and CMV-seronegative. Material: PBMCs. CDR3 bases: TGCGCCAGCAGCCAAGAGGGCCCGGATACGCAGTATTTT. It is translated as CASSQEGPDTQYF.